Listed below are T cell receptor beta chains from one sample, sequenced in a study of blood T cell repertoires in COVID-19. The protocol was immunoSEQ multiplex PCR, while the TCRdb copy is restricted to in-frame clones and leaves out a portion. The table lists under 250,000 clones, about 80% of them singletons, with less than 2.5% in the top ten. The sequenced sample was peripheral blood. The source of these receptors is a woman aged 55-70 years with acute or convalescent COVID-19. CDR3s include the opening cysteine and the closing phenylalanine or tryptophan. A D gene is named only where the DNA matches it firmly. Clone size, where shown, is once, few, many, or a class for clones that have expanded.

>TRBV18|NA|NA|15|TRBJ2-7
CASSPPSGNGYEQYF
TGTGCCAGCTCACCACCGTCCGGGAATGGTTACGAGCAGTACTTC
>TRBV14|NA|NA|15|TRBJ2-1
CASSQRGSSYNEQFF
TGTGCCAGCAGCCAACGGGGGAGCTCCTACAATGAGCAGTTCTTC
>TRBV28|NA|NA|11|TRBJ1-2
CASSRRGGYTF
TGTGCCAGCAGTCGAAGGGGTGGCTACACCTTC
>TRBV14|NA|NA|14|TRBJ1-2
CASSQIYGDYGYTF
TGTGCCAGCAGCCAAATTTACGGGGACTATGGCTACACCTTC
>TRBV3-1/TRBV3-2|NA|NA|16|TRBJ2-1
CASSQGTPRSYNEQFF
TGTGCCAGCAGCCAAGGCACCCCTAGGTCCTACAATGAGCAGTTCTTC
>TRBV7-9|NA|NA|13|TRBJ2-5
CASGQTPQETQYF
TGTGCCAGTGGACAGACCCCTCAAGAGACCCAGTACTTC
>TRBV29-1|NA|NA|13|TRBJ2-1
CSVAPSLGNEQFF
TGCAGCGTTGCCCCATCGCTAGGTAATGAGCAGTTCTTC
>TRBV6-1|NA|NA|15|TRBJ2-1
CASSEAIGHPNEQFF
TGTGCCAGCAGTGAAGCGATTGGACACCCCAATGAGCAGTTCTTC
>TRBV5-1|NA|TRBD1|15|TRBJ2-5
CASRSGQGLRETQYF
TGCGCCAGCAGATCCGGACAGGGGTTAAGGGAGACCCAGTACTTC
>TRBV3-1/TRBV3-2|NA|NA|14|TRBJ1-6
CASSQDLGSRHLHF
TGTGCCAGCAGCCAAGATCTGGGGAGTAGACACCTCCACTTT
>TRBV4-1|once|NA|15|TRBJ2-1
CASSQAITPRDEQFF
TGCGCCAGCAGCCAAGCTATCACCCCAAGAGATGAGCAGTTCTTC
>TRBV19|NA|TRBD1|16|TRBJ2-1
CASSSTQGAFYNEQFF
TGTGCCAGTAGTTCAACACAGGGGGCGTTCTACAATGAGCAGTTCTTC
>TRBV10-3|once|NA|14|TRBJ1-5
CAISRELSNQPQHF
TGTGCCATCAGCCGAGAGTTAAGCAATCAGCCCCAGCATTTT
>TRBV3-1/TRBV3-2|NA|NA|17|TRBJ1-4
CASSQAARAGVWEKLFF
TGTGCCAGCAGCCAAGCGGCCCGGGCGGGGGTGTGGGAAAAACTGTTTTTT
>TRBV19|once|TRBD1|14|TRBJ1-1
CASTWTGLNTEAFF
TGTGCCAGTACCTGGACAGGGCTGAACACTGAAGCTTTCTTT
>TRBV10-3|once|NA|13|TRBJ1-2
CAISESWTDGYTF
TGTGCCATCAGTGAGTCGTGGACAGATGGCTACACCTTC
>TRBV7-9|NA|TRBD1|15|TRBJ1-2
CASSLVQGSNYGYTF
TGTGCCAGCAGCTTAGTACAGGGGAGTAACTATGGCTACACCTTC
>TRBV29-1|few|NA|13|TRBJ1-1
CSVALGRDTEAFF
TGCAGCGTTGCTTTGGGCAGGGACACTGAAGCTTTCTTT
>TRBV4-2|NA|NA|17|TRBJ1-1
CASSQEAGTGLNTEAFF
TGTGCCAGCAGCCAAGAAGCCGGAACAGGCCTGAACACTGAAGCTTTCTTT
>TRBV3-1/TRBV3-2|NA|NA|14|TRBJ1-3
CASSQVFTTNTIYF
TGTGCCAGCAGCCAAGTGTTCACAACAAACACCATATATTTT